This TCR beta chain was profiled in a study of T cell repertoires in cytomegalovirus infection. Study-wide findings and caveats: Ex vivo responses were dominated by HLA-C-restricted CMV-specific TCR beta clonotypes. Individuals carrying CMV plus the relevant HLA were identified by cumulative frequency of public TCR beta families.

This clonotype was counted a few times. Its antigen is unidentified. TCRdb itself ran the reads through MiXCR, one entry per CDR3 protein. The sample holds 450,000 to 600,000 distinct CDR3 sequences, roughly 43% seen once. This CDR3 is 19 amino acids long. With V trimmed by 4 bases and J by 0 bases, 12 bases remained unmatched. The V gene's germline CDR1 is MNHEY and CDR2 SVGAGI. Material: cultured PBMCs, obtained from culture after CMV antigen stimulation. This receptor was taken from a human donor in good health (CMV status not recorded). Some clones in this sample may be carry-over from other donors' samples. V and J are TRBV6-5 and TRBJ2-1; TRBD1 matches at 10 bases. The CDR3 is CASSLPGQGPRSSYNEQFF. The CDR3 bases are TGTGCCAGCAGTTTACCGGGACAGGGGCCCAGGAGCTCCTACAATGAGCAGTTCTTC.